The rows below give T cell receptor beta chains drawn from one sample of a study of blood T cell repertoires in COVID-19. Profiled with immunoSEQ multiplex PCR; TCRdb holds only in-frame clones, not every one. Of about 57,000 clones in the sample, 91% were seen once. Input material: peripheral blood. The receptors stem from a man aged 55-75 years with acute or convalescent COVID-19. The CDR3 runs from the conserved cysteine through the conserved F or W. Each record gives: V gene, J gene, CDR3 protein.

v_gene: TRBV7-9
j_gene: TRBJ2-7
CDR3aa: CASSLGLFYEQYF

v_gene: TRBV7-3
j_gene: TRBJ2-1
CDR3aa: CASSLTGGQDRVIF

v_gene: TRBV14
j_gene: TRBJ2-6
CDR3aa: CASSHGTGGANVLTF

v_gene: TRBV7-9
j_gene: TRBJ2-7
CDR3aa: CASSLFRPESPGSSYEQYF

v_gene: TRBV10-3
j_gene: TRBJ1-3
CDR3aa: CAIMQREAGNTIYF

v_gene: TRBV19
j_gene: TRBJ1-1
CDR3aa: CASSIARGMGTEAFF

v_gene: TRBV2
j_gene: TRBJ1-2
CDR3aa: CASSEEGQSNYGYTF

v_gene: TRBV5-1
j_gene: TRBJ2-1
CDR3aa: CASSLGQVNNEQFF

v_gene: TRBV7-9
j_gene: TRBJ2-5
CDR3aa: CASSLRGRARETQYF

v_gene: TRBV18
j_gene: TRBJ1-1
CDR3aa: CASSPVGLTLPGTEAFF

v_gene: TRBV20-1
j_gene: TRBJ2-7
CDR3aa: CSASNQGWGEQYF

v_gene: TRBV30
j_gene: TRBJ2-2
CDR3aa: CAWGNRDRNTGELFF

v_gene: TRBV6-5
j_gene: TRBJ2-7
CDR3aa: CASSTTRDRGPEQYF

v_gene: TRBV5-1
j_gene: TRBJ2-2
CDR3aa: CASSPGQGAIGELFF

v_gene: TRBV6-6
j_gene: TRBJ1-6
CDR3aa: CASSYRQGSNNSPLHF

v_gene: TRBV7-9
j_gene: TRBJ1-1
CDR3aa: CASSLAQGADTEAFF

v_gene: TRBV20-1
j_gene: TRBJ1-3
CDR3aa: CSAGGGNTIYF

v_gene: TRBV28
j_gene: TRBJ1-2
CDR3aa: CASSPGQLYGYTF

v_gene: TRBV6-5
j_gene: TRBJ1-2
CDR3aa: CASSNRGQGVDGYTF

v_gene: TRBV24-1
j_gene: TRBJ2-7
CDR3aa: CATSPGTGGYEQYF

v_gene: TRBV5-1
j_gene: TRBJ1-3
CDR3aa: CASSLEAGVNTIYF

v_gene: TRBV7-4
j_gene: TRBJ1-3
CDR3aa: CASPKPNSLSGNTIYF

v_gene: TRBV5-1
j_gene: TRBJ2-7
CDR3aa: CASSPSQGAIGEQYF

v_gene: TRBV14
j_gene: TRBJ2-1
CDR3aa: CASSQDGGRAFNEQFF

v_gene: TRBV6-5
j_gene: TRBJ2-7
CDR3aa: CASSRAGQYEQYF

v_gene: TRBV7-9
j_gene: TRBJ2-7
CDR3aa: CASSSPPPQAYEQYF

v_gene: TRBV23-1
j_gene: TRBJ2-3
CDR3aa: CASSQISRDSKLHSTDTQYF

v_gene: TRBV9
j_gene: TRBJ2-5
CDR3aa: CASSFGSSGETQYF

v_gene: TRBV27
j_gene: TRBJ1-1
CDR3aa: CASSLMGQGNTEAFF

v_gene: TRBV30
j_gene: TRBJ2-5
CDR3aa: CAWSPGLAGRTQETQYF

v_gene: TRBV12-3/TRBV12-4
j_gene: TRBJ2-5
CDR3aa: CASSLRGIGTQYF

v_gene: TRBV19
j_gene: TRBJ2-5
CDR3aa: CASGLPGGETQYF

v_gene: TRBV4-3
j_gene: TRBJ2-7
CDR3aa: CASSQQRTGSYEQYF

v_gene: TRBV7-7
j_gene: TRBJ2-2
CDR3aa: CAIGQGRNTGELFF

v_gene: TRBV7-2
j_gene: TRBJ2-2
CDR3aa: CASSLDGGANTGELFF

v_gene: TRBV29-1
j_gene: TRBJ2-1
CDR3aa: CSVVVSSYNEQFF

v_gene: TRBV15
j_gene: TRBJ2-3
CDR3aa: CATSRASGADTQYF

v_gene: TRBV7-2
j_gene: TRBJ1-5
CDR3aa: CASSLVAGQPQHF

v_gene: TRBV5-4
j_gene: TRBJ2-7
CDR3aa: CASSLSAGPSYEQYF

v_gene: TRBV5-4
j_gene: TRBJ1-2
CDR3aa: CASSLVGQGQIGYTF

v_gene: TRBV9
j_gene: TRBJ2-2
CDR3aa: CASSVRGDTGELFF

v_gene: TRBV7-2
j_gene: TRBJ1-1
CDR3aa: CASSSDGGYQAFF